This TCR beta chain was recovered during a study of OX40 agonist ivuxolimab in advanced cancers. V was pared by 10 bases and J by 0 bases, with 13 bases between. CDR3 length equals 14 residues. From germline, CDR1 is MNHEY and CDR2 SVGAGI. Assay used: immunoSEQ multiplex PCR; TCRdb lists only in-frame clones, some missing. The sample has 55,000 to 75,000 clones, roughly 90% seen once. The sequencing here drew on CD4+ or CD8+ T cells sorted from blood, taken in a trial of the OX40 agonist ivuxolimab. The clonotype comes from an adult with an advanced solid tumor such as melanoma, head and neck, liver or kidney cancer. The J gene is TRBJ1-3, the V gene TRBV6-5; D not certain. The CDR3 is CATQVMASGNTIYF. The CDR3 DNA reads as TGTGCCACCCAGGTGATGGCCTCTGGAAACACCATATATTTT.